This TCR beta chain was captured in a study of Ad26.COV2.S vaccination and SARS-CoV-2 variants. Study-level background: COV1001, an Ad26.COV2.S trial, supplied this vaccine-arm donor. In the study, Ad26.COV2.S was injected intramuscularly once, or twice 56 days apart.

Treatment of the sample: over 15 received Ad26.COV2.S at low or high dose, single or two shots; roughly five received placebo; per-sample allocation not given. Sampling was performed 63 days after the first vaccine or placebo injection. An adult of 18-55 years in Boston served as donor. Spike of the Wuhan-strain SARS-CoV-2 was expressed by an Ad26 vector, which formed the vaccine. Germline loops: CDR1 LNHDA, CDR2 SQIVND (reference sequence). With 0 bases clipped from V and 3 bases from J, the junction kept 6 bases outside the gene matches. The CDR3 spans 19 residues. Only in-frame clones appear in the TCRdb table, and some are missing; sequencing was by immunoSEQ multiplex PCR. Found here are around 400,000 clones, 80% to 90% of them singletons; the top ten hold around 7.3%.

The clonotype originates from a person between 18 and 65 years old who received the Ad26.COV2.S COVID-19 vaccine or a placebo. The chain couples TRBV19 to TRBJ2-6; the match to TRBD1 covers 12 bases. The sequenced sample was peripheral blood, obtained in a trial of Ad26.COV2.S vaccine versus placebo. DNA for the CDR3: TGTGCCAGTAGTATAGATCCGGGACAGGGGGCCGGTGGGGCCAACGTCCTGACTTTC. Amino acid sequence: CASSIDPGQGAGGANVLTF.